This T cell receptor beta chain was recorded in a study of cytomegalovirus exposure and HLA in healthy donors. General study findings and limits: Researchers left out some V segments, among them TRBV6-2 and TRBV6-3, as indistinguishable. Links to common viral pathogens appeared, in a later analysis, for several of the most significant clusters.

A word on this clone: Its antigen is unidentified.

The V end was cut by 2 bases, the J end by 6 bases, with 10 bases between. CDR1 is LGHNA, CDR2 YNFKEQ, per germline. The CDR3 loop spans 13 amino acids. This PCR relied on a set of 60 Vbeta primers and 13 Jbeta primers. Profiling relied on immunoSEQ multiplex PCR, and the TCRdb table lists in-frame clones only, not all of them. The repertoire holds 150,000 to 200,000 clones, about 69% seen once, with under 2.5% in the top ten. The sequence was obtained from a human donor in good health. Specimen: PBMCs. The chain links TRBV4-2 to TRBJ1-2, with D tentatively TRBD1 (5 bases). In DNA form, the CDR3 reads TGTGCCAGCAGCCAATTTCGGGGGAATGGCTACACCTTC. It translates to CASSQFRGNGYTF.